This note documents a single T cell receptor beta chain sequence. The sample belongs to a study of blood T cell repertoires in COVID-19. The participants were between about 18 and 90 years old and came from under 25 US areas. Clinical histories supplied by participants themselves formed the basis of cohort assignment. Assay used: immunoSEQ multiplex PCR; TCRdb lists only in-frame clones, some missing. The sample yields hundreds of thousands of clones, over 75% seen once. V dropped 3 bases and J dropped 4 bases, with 17 bases sitting between them. The CDR3 consists of 15 residues. Germline V gene sequence: CDR1 SGHRS, CDR2 YFSETQ.

The sequence was obtained from a woman aged 40 to 50 who had recovered from COVID-19. The rearrangement joins TRBV5-1 to TRBJ2-7; a weak D match, TRBD2 (7 bases). Specimen: PBMCs or T cells enriched from blood (not recorded which). The CDR3 region has the DNA TGCGCCAGCAGCTCGGGGGCGGGGGCAACGTACGAGCAGTACTTC. Translated, it gives CASSSGAGATYEQYF.